This TCR beta chain was observed in a study of CD8 T cells in Susac syndrome. Reverse transcription of about 0.5 to 1 ug RNA used random hexamers. TCRdb fed the immunoSEQ multiplex PCR reads into MiXCR, producing one record per CDR3 protein. The sample holds 150,000 to 200,000 distinct CDR3 sequences, around 94% seen once. Study outcomes and limitations: Only a relatively small number of individuals were included in the TCR sequencing and HLA analysis.

In germline, CDR1 is LNHDA, CDR2 SQIVND (reference sequence). CDR3 length: 15 residues. Trimming took 5 bases from V and 0 from J, leaving 11 bases between them. For this clonotype: Its matching antigen is unknown.

This TCR was sampled from a human donor with Susac syndrome. J is TRBJ1-5 and V is TRBV19, with D possibly being TRBD1 (6 bases). Material: CD4+ T cells from PBMCs. The CDR3 coding sequence is TGTGCCAGTAGTTCACAGGGAAATAGCAATCAGCCCCAGCATTTT. The encoded protein is CASSSQGNSNQPQHF. The full variable domain, in which reference TRBV19 and TRBJ1-5 provide the parts outside the CDR3, is DGGITQSPKYLFRKEGQNVTLSCEQNLNHDAMYWYRQDPGQGLRLIYYSQIVNDFQKGDIAEGYSVSREKKESFPLTVTSAQKNPTAFYLCASSSQGNSNQPQHFGDGTRLSIL.